This T cell receptor beta chain came from a study of T cells after yellow fever vaccination. Overall study results and limits: From the bulk population, abundant clonotypes could contaminate and appear within FACS-sorted repertoires. Among all clonotypes, a small share was observed in both CD4 and CD8 compartments. Most clones from primary vaccination resurfaced after the booster (approximately 96% CD4, 88% CD8).

From germline, CDR1 is DFQATT and CDR2 SNEGSKA (reference sequence). The V gene lost 0 bases and the J gene lost 4 bases, with 18 bases spanning the gap. CDR3 length: 16 amino acids. This clonotype was observed a handful of times. Its antigen is currently unknown. By 5'RACE template switching, TCR cDNA was produced, with a universal primer site and UMIs added in the process. TCRdb fed the 5' RACE reads into MiXCR, producing one record per CDR3 protein. The profile shows around 610,000 distinct CDR3 sequences, about 14% of them singletons. The specimen was PBMCs, collected on the day of the yellow fever booster vaccination. The V and J genes are TRBV20-1 and TRBJ2-5; TRBD1 is a possible D gene (6 bases). This sequence was found in a man aged 30 to 39 who received the YFV17D yellow fever vaccine. The CDR3 sequence: CSARDPFTGSGETQYF. In nucleotides, the CDR3 is TGCAGTGCTAGAGACCCGTTCACAGGGTCGGGAGAGACCCAGTACTTC.